This passage covers 31 T cell receptor beta chains from one sample sequenced in a study of blood T cell repertoires in COVID-19. TCRdb keeps only in-frame clones here, not all; method: immunoSEQ multiplex PCR. The sample has around 200,000 clones; about 85% are singletons. What was sequenced was peripheral blood. The receptors stem from a woman older than 75 with acute or convalescent COVID-19.

This clone has only a few counts. The chain combines TRBV7-9 with TRBJ2-2, with D hard to call. The V gene's germline CDR1 is SEHNR and CDR2 FQNEAQ (reference sequence). The CDR3 consists of 11 residues. With 8 bases removed from V and 6 bases from J, the gap between germline ends came to 7 bases. The CDR3 sequence: CASSMAGELFF. CDR3 DNA sequence: TGTGCCAGCTCTATGGCCGGGGAGCTGTTTTTT.

This chain uses TRBV7-9 with TRBJ2-1, with 8 nucleotides matching TRBD2. This CDR3 spans 14 amino acids. Germline trimming cut 6 bases from V and 4 bases from J; bases unmatched to any gene: 5. Looked up from germline, CDR1 is SEHNR and CDR2 is FQNEAQ (reference sequence). The CDR3 sequence is CASSRTSGYNEQFF. The CDR3 nucleotides are TGTGCCAGCAGTAGAACTAGCGGTTACAATGAGCAGTTCTTC.

This clone was counted a few times. The chain couples TRBV10-1 to TRBJ1-1; 8 bases align to TRBD1. The CDR3 runs to 13 residues. V shed 2 bases, J shed 8 bases, and the junction held 4 bases outside the gene matches. CDR1 and CDR2 (germline): WNHNN, SYGVQD (reference sequence). In nucleotides, the CDR3 is TGCGCCAGCAGTGAGCCCTGGGACAGGGAAGCTTTCTTT. Translation: CASSEPWDREAFF.

The chain carries TRBV19 and TRBJ1-1, with a weak D call TRBD1 (5 bases). The germline V gene has CDR1 LNHDA and CDR2 SQIVND (reference sequence). Trimming removed 7 bases at V and 1 base at J, with 13 bases between. The CDR3 runs to 14 residues. The CDR3 loop reads CASTSGLANTEAFF. As DNA, the CDR3 is TGTGCCAGTACCTCAGGGTTAGCGAACACTGAAGCTTTCTTT.

The CDR3 sequence is CSGLWSTEAFF. DNA for the CDR3: TGCAGCGGCCTTTGGAGCACTGAAGCTTTCTTT. The V call is TRBV29-1, the J call TRBJ1-1; unclear D gene. Germline values: CDR1 SQVTM, CDR2 ANQGSEA. The CDR3 runs 11 residues. Between the trimmed V and J ends, which lost 7 bases and 4 bases, there was a span of 10 bases.

The gene calls are TRBV7-2 and TRBJ2-3; 9 bases map to TRBD1. With 3 bases clipped from V and 6 bases from J, the junction kept 7 bases outside the gene matches. CDR3 length: 15 amino acids. Germline V gene sequence: CDR1 SGHTA, CDR2 FQGNSA. DNA for the CDR3: TGTGCCAGCAGCTTCCCACAGGGGGCAATGGATACGCAGTATTTT. This codes for CASSFPQGAMDTQYF.

The chain carries TRBV5-4 and TRBJ2-3; TRBD1 matches 7 bases. V lost 5 bases to trimming and J lost 1 base; unmatched junction nucleotides: 7. The CDR3 length is 15 residues. Germline V gene data show CDR1 as SGHNT and CDR2 as YYREEE (reference sequence). CDR3 amino acids: CASRLYGQGTDTQYF. The CDR3 bases are TGTGCCAGCAGGCTTTATGGACAGGGCACAGATACGCAGTATTTT.

The chain carries TRBV7-2 and TRBJ2-1; 10 bases align to TRBD1. CDR1 and CDR2 from the germline V gene are SGHTA and FQGNSA. This CDR3 has 17 residues. After removal of 2 bases from V and 1 base from J, the junction contained 5 bases not matched to a gene. As DNA, the CDR3 is TGTGCCAGCAGCTTATCAGGGACAGGGGTTTCCTACAATGAGCAGTTCTTC. Protein sequence: CASSLSGTGVSYNEQFF.

The chain uses TRBV5-6 and TRBJ2-3; D unresolved. The germline CDR1 and CDR2 sequences are SGHDT and YYEEEE. Trimming took 2 bases from V and 3 from J, leaving 13 bases between them. The CDR3 spans 15 residues. The CDR3 region is CASSLLPRGTDTQYF. In nucleotides, the CDR3 is TGTGCCAGCAGCTTATTGCCCCGAGGAACAGATACGCAGTATTTT.

The V call is TRBV11-2, the J call TRBJ1-1; a possible D gene is TRBD1 (5 bases). The CDR3 runs 15 residues. V lost 1 base and J 4 bases, leaving 13 bases between the germline ends. Germline values: CDR1 SGHAT, CDR2 FQNNGV. The CDR3 coding sequence is TGTGCCAGCAGCTTAGTGGTGGGGCTTATCACTGAAGCTTTCTTT. Residues: CASSLVVGLITEAFF.

The chain links TRBV4-3 to TRBJ2-7; 12 nucleotides line up with TRBD2. From germline, CDR1 is LGHNA and CDR2 YSLEER. The CDR3 is 15 residues long. V lost 3 bases to trimming and J lost 6 bases; unmatched junction nucleotides: 6. This CDR3 reads CASSHETSGSSEQYF. Here the CDR3 DNA reads TGCGCCAGCAGCCACGAGACTAGCGGGAGCAGCGAGCAGTACTTC.

CDR3 sequence: CASSRGTGREDYGYTF. The CDR3 DNA sequence: TGTGCCAGCAGCCGTGGCACAGGGAGAGAGGACTATGGCTACACCTTC. The chain employs TRBV3-1 (or the pseudogene TRBV3-2) and TRBJ1-2, with D possibly being TRBD1 (6 bases). V was cut by 4 bases and J by 3 bases, with 18 bases left in between. The CDR3 sequence is 16 residues long. The germline V gene encodes CDR1 LGHDT and CDR2 YNNKEL (reference sequence).

This chain joins TRBV5-1 and TRBJ1-2; perhaps TRBD1 as D (6 bases). Germline loops: CDR1 SGHRS, CDR2 YFSETQ. This CDR3 has 14 residues. Trimming pared 6 bases from V and 2 bases from J, leaving 14 bases between. Here the CDR3 reads CASTFTTGNYGYTF. The CDR3 DNA reads TGCGCCAGCACCTTTACAACAGGGAACTATGGCTACACCTTC.

V and J are TRBV6-4 and TRBJ1-1; D is perhaps TRBD1 (6 bases). V shed 8 bases and J shed 1 base, with 17 bases lying between them. This CDR3 contains 15 residues. Germline V lookup: CDR1 MRHNA, CDR2 SNTAGT. CDR3 sequence: CASRLGGAANTEAFF. Written as DNA, the CDR3 is TGTGCCAGCCGCCTTGGGGGGGCGGCGAACACTGAAGCTTTCTTT.

The chain employs TRBV27 and TRBJ1-1; a weak D match, TRBD1 (5 bases). CDR3 length: 15 amino acids. Germline CDR1 reads MNHEY; CDR2 reads SMNVEV (reference sequence). V dropped 4 bases and J dropped 1 base, with 13 bases sitting between them. The DNA for the CDR3 is TGTGCCAGCAGTTGGGGGGTTGTGGGGAACACTGAAGCTTTCTTT. This encodes CASSWGVVGNTEAFF.

The chain is built from TRBV6-2 or TRBV6-3 and TRBJ1-1, with unresolved D. The germline V gene has CDR1 MNHEY and CDR2 SVGEGT. This CDR3 has 14 residues. Trimming removed 0 bases at V and 5 bases at J, with 10 bases between. CDR3 sequence: CASSYSITLTEAFF. The CDR3 coding sequence is TGTGCCAGCAGTTACTCGATCACTCTAACTGAAGCTTTCTTT.

Only one count was recorded for this clone. The chain employs TRBV7-6 and TRBJ2-3, with D tentatively TRBD2 (6 bases). Trimming removed 1 base from V and 0 bases from J, with 8 bases in between. This CDR3 has 15 amino acids. The germline CDR1 and CDR2 sequences are SGHVS and FNYEAQ. The CDR3 DNA sequence: TGTGCCAGCAGCTTAGTGGGGGGAAGCACAGATACGCAGTATTTT. It translates to CASSLVGGSTDTQYF. The whole variable domain, remainder taken from reference TRBV7-6 and TRBJ2-3, is GAGVSQSPRYKVTKRGQDVALRCDPISGHVSLYWYRQALGQGPEFLTYFNYEAQQDKSGLPNDRFSAERPEGSISTLTIQRTEQRDSAMYRCASSLVGGSTDTQYFGPGTRLTVL.

The chain combines TRBV18 with TRBJ1-1; TRBD1 might be the D (5 bases). The V end lost 8 bases, the J end lost 1 base, and 11 bases lay between the germline ends. CDR3 length: 13 residues. Germline CDR1 KGHSH, CDR2 LQKENI. As DNA, the CDR3 is TGTGCCAGCCTAGGGGTTACGAACACTGAAGCTTTCTTT. Encoded protein: CASLGVTNTEAFF.

The gene calls are TRBV4-3 and TRBJ2-3; 10 bases match TRBD2. J was trimmed by 4 bases and V by 1 base; bases with no gene match: 8. This CDR3 is built from 17 residues. Germline values: CDR1 LGHNA, CDR2 YSLEER. CDR3 DNA: TGCGCCAGCAGCCAAGCGTCCGGGACTAGCGTTCCAGATACGCAGTATTTT. As protein: CASSQASGTSVPDTQYF.

Only one count was recorded for this clone. The chain has TRBV10-3 and TRBJ2-2; the match to TRBD2 covers 7 bases. The CDR3 spans 14 residues. The germline V gene has CDR1 ENHRY and CDR2 SYGVKD. V gave up 5 bases and J gave up 3 bases; unmatched junction bases: 3. The CDR3 reads CAISRTSDTGELFF. CDR3 nucleotides: TGTGCCATCAGTAGGACTAGTGACACCGGGGAGCTGTTTTTT.

The chain links TRBV2 to TRBJ1-2, with TRBD1 matching over 8 bases. The J segment lost 8 bases and the V segment lost 0 bases, leaving 11 bases of the junction unmatched. The CDR3 covers 16 residues. Germline-derived CDR1 and CDR2 are SNHLY and FYNNEI. CDR3 protein: CASSEASGRTGYGYTF. DNA of the CDR3: TGTGCCAGCAGTGAAGCGTCGGGTAGGACAGGGTACGGCTACACCTTC.

The chain is built from TRBV6-4 and TRBJ2-3, with 8 bases aligning to TRBD2. The V gene's germline CDR1 is MRHNA and CDR2 SNTAGT. CDR3 size: 15 residues. The ends lost 2 bases at V and 6 bases at J; junction bases unmatched: 7. CDR3 nucleotides: TGTGCCAGCAGTGACGGACCCGCGGGAGGTGATACGCAGTATTTT. As protein: CASSDGPAGGDTQYF.

Only one count was recorded for this clone. The V call is TRBV5-6, the J call TRBJ2-7, with 9 positions matching TRBD2. The CDR3 runs 16 residues. The trim removed 3 bases at V and 4 bases at J, leaving 11 bases unmatched. Germline V CDR1 and CDR2: SGHDT, YYEEEE. The CDR3: CASSSLGGSGRYEQYF. The CDR3 nucleotides read TGTGCCAGCAGCTCCCTAGGTGGTAGCGGGAGATACGAGCAGTACTTC.

The rearrangement links TRBV24-1 to TRBJ1-5; D not certain. With 1 base removed from V and 10 bases from J, the gap between germline ends came to 10 bases. Germline V lookup: CDR1 KGHDR, CDR2 SFDVKD. The CDR3 spans 13 residues. The DNA of the CDR3 is TGTGCCACCAGTGATTTTTCCGGAGTTCCCCAGCATTTT. The encoded protein is CATSDFSGVPQHF.

The rearrangement joins TRBV5-5 to TRBJ2-7; 7 bases match TRBD2. The length of the CDR3 is 17 residues. Germline V gives CDR1 SGHKS, CDR2 YYEKEE (reference sequence). V shed 3 bases, J shed 0 bases, and the junction held 12 bases outside the gene matches. This chain's CDR3 is CASSWRRDYRSSYEQYF. The CDR3 region has the DNA TGTGCCAGCAGCTGGAGGCGGGACTACCGAAGCTCCTACGAGCAGTACTTC.

CDR3 region: CASSSTSLRIYEQYF. CDR3 coding DNA: TGTGCCAGCAGTTCGACTAGTCTTAGAATCTACGAGCAGTACTTC. The chain combines TRBV2 with TRBJ2-7; a weak D match, TRBD2 (6 bases). Germline V gene data show CDR1 as SNHLY and CDR2 as FYNNEI. This CDR3 has 15 residues. V was trimmed by 5 bases and J by 3 bases, leaving 17 bases between them.

CDR3 bases: TGTGCCAGCAGCTTAGGACAGGTAATGACCTACGAGCAGTACTTC. It translates to CASSLGQVMTYEQYF. The chain joins TRBV7-2 to TRBJ2-7, with D tentatively TRBD1 (6 bases). V was trimmed by 1 base and J by 2 bases, leaving 12 bases between them. CDR3 length: 15 residues. Germline V gene data show CDR1 as SGHTA and CDR2 as FQGNSA.

The chain employs TRBV18 and TRBJ2-5; D is unclear. Per germline, CDR1 KGHSH and CDR2 LQKENI. The V and J ends lost 3 bases and 0 bases respectively, with 2 bases between them. This CDR3 is 12 amino acids long. CDR3 sequence (DNA): TGTGCCAGCTCACCCAACCAAGAGACCCAGTACTTC. Its translation: CASSPNQETQYF.

CDR3 DNA: TGTGCCAGCATAAGGACTAGCGGGGGCAATGAGCAGTTCTTC. Its protein is CASIRTSGGNEQFF. This sequence joins TRBV28 and TRBJ2-1; 13 nucleotides match TRBD2. Germline loops: CDR1 MDHEN, CDR2 SYDVKM. V lost 7 bases, J lost 6 bases, and 3 bases stayed unmatched. The CDR3 is 14 amino acids.

This rearrangement joins TRBV28 to TRBJ2-7; possibly TRBD2 for D (7 bases). Germline CDR1 MDHEN, CDR2 SYDVKM. V was trimmed by 5 bases and J by 5 bases, leaving 22 bases between them. The CDR3 totals 16 residues. The CDR3 DNA follows: TGTGCCAGCAGTCCAACCCTAGGGGGAGGGGGGGACGAGCAGTACTTC. Translation gives CASSPTLGGGGDEQYF. The whole variable domain, remainder taken from reference TRBV28 and TRBJ2-7, is DVKVTQSSRYLVKRTGEKVFLECVQDMDHENMFWYRQDPGLGLRLIYFSYDVKMKEKGDIPEGYSVSREKKERFSLILESASTNQTSMYLCASSPTLGGGGDEQYFGPGTRLTVT.

This chain links TRBV5-1 with TRBJ1-6; D is uncertain. This CDR3 has 15 amino acids. CDR1 and CDR2 (germline): SGHRS, YFSETQ. V was clipped by 2 bases and J by 5 bases, with 11 bases between them. The CDR3 sequence: CASSFSLLNNSPLHF. The CDR3 DNA is TGCGCCAGCAGCTTCTCCCTCTTAAATAATTCACCCCTCCACTTT.